This T cell receptor beta chain was sequenced for a study of identical twins. Overall study results and limits: Out-of-frame alpha sequences common to twins exhibited an excess of low generation probability.

Of note for this clonotype: The antigen is undetermined.

Each CDR3 protein is one row after TCRdb ran MiXCR on the 5' RACE reads. Of a few hundred thousand distinct CDR3 sequences listed, approximately 9.1% are singletons. The material sequenced was naive T cells sorted from blood. This TCR derives from a woman in her fifties or sixties in good health.

In DNA, the CDR3 is TGTGCCAGCAGCCCGCGGGTCGACAGTAGTGAAAAACTGTTTTTT. Encoded protein: CASSPRVDSSEKLFF. The chain is built from TRBV11-2 and TRBJ1-4; D might be TRBD1 (5 bases). Trimming stripped 5 bases from V and 7 bases from J, with 17 bases between. CDR1 and CDR2 from the germline V gene are SGHAT and FQNNGV. CDR3 size: 15 residues.